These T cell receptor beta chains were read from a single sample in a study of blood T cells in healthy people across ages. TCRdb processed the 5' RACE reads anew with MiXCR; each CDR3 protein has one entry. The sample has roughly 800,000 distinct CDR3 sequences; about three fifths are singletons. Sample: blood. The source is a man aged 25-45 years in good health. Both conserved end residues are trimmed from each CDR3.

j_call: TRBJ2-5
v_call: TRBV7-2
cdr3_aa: ASSFGIAGVRETQY

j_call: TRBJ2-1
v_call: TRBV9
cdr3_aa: ASSARPGRQYEGDEQF

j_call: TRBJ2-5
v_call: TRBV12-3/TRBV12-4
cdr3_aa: ASSPARGGVQETQY

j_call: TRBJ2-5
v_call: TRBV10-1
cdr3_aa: ASSDRLETQY

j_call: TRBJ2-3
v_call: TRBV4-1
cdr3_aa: ASSPTRFTEPQY

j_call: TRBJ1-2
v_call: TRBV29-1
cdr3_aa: SVDGDADRALKYGYT

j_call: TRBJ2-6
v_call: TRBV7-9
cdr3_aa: AGFPGPGANVLT

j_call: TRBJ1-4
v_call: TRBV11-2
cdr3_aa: ASSLDGQGENEKLF

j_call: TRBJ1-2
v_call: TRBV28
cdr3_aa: ASSPPGGSDYGYT

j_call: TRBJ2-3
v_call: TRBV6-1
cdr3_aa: VSRQRGLTDTQY

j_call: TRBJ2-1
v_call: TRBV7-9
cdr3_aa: ASSSGFGEQF

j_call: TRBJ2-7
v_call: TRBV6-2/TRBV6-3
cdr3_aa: AGSHRVGSREQY

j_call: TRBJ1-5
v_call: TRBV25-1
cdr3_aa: ASSEGGSVNQPQH

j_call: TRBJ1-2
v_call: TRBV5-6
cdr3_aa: ASSPRQRPNYGYT

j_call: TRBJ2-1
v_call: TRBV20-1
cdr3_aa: SATTDSYNEQF

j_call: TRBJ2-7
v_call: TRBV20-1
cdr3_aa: SARLDSSYEQY

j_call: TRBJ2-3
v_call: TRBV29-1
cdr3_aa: SVDRSGSQNTQY

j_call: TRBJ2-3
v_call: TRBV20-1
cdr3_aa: SARPWGRPTDTQY

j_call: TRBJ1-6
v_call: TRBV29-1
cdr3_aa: NRVGQPFGSPLH

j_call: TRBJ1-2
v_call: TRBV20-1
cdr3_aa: SARPSQGCGYT

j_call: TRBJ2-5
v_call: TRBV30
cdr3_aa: AWSTGSGPQY

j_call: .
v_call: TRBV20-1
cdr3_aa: SARGGLGRTGYEQY

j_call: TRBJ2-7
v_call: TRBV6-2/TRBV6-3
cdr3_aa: ATSPPTDSYEQY

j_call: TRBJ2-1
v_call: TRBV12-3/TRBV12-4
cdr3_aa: ASSLPKQGLLNNEQF

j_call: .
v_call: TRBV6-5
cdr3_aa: ASSCLDDKSYSYEQY

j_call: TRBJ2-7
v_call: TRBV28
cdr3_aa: ASRGRRSSYEQY

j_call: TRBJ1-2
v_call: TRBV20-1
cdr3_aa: SATGTDQGYGYT

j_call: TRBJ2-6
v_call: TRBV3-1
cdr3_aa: ASTHFGANVPT

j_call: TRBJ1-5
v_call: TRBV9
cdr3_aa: ASGAWNQPQH

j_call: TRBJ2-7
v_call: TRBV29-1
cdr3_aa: SVDSGNTNYEQY

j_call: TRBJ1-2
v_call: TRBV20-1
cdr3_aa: SATGTGENYGYT

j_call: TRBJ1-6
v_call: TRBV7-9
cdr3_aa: ASGGDTGSPLH

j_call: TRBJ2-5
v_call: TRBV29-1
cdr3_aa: SVDTSGEETQY

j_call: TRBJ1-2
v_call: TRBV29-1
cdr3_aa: SVEESSYGYT

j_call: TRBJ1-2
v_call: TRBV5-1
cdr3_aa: ASSLDKSNYGYT

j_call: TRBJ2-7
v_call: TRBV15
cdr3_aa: ATSMTGGYEQY

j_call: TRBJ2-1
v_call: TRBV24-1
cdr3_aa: ATQNPRGYNEQF

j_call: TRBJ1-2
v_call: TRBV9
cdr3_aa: ASSVLSGAYGYT

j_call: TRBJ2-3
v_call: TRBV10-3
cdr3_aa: AISPGREDTQY

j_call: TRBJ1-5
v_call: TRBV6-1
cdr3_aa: ASSKRDSHIPRNYQPQH

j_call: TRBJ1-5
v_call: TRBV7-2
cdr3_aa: ASSLFEGSNQPQH

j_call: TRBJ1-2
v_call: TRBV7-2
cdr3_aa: ASSDSPGEYYGYT

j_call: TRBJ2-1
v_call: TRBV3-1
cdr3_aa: ASSPSGLPDNRF

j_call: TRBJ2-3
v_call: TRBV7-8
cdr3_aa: ASQEDGTGGSQY

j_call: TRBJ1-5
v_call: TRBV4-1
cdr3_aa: ASSQVSGQPQH

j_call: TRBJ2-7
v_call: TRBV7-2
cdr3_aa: ASSYRNLGGPRTSYEQY

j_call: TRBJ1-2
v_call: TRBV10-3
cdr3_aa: AISLAFDTAYGYT

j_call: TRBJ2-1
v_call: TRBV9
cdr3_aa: ASSVTGIPYNEQF

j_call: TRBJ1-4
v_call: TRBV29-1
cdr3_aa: SVTSEDEKLF

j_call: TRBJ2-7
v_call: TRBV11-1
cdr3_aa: ASSLGRTIYEQY

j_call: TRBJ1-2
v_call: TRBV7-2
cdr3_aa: ASSLDNYGYT